This T cell receptor beta chain was sequenced in a study of blood T cell repertoires in COVID-19. The V end lost 3 bases, the J end lost 2 bases, and 10 bases lay between the germline ends. Germline V gives CDR1 GTSNPN, CDR2 SVGIG (reference sequence). The CDR3 sequence is 13 residues long. Individuals drawn from 24 US areas were roughly 18 to 100 years old. Measured with immunoSEQ multiplex PCR; TCRdb has only the in-frame clones, and not every one. This table holds a few hundred thousand clones, 70% to 90% found once. Sequenced: PBMCs or T cells enriched from blood (not recorded which). The V call is TRBV30, the J call TRBJ1-1; D ambiguous. The clonotype comes from a woman aged 30 to 39 who had recovered from COVID-19. The CDR3 here is CAWRAPFNTEAFF. The CDR3 nucleotides read TGTGCCTGGAGGGCCCCCTTTAACACTGAAGCTTTCTTT.